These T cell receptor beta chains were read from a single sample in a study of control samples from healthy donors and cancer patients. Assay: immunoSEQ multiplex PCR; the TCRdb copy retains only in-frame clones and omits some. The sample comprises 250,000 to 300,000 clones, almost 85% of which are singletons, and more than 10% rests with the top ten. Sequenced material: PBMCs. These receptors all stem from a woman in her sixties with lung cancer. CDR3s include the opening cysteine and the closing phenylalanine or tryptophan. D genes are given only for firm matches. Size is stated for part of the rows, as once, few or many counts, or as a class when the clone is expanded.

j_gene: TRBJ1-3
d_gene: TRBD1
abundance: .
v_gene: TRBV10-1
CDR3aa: CASSESSRQGASGNTIYF
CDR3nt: TGCGCCAGCAGTGAGTCAAGCCGACAGGGGGCTTCTGGAAACACCATATATTTT

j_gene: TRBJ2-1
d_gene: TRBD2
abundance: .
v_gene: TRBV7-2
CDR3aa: CASSLLAGVYNEQFF
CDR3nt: TGTGCCAGCAGCTTACTAGCGGGAGTGTACAATGAGCAGTTCTTC

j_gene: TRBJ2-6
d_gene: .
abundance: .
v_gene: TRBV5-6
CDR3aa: CASSLAVGALGTNVLTF
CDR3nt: TGTGCCAGCAGCTTGGCCGTAGGGGCCCTTGGTACCAACGTCCTGACTTTC

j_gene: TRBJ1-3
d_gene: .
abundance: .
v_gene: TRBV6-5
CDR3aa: CASSLLRGGNTIYF
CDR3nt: TGTGCCAGCAGCCTCCTGAGAGGGGGAAACACCATATATTTT

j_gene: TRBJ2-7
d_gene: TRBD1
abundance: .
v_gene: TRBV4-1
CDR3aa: CASSFGTAISYEQYF
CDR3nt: TGCGCCAGCAGCTTCGGGACAGCAATCTCCTACGAGCAGTACTTC

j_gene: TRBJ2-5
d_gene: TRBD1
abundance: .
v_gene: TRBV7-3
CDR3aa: CASSLNGQVEETQYF
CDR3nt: TGTGCCAGCAGCTTAAACGGACAGGTAGAAGAGACCCAGTACTTC

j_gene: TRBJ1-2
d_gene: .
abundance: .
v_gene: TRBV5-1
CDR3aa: CASSLATGGFTNYGYTF
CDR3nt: TGCGCCAGCAGCTTGGCCACGGGGGGCTTCACTAACTATGGCTACACCTTC

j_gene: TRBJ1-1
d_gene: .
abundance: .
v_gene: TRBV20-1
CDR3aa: CSASLDTEAFF
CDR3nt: TGCAGTGCTAGTCTGGACACTGAAGCTTTCTTT

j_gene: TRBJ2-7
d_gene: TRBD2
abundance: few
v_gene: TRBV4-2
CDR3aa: CASSPYSGGYEQYF
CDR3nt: TGTGCCAGCAGCCCATACAGCGGGGGCTACGAGCAGTACTTC

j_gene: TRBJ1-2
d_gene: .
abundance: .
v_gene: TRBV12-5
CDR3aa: CASGEGVFYGYTF
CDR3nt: TGTGCTAGTGGTGAGGGGGTTTTCTATGGCTACACCTTC

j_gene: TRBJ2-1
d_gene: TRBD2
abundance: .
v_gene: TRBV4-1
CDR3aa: CASSQPTSGRYYNEQFF
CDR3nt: TGCGCCAGCAGCCAGCCGACTAGCGGGAGGTATTACAATGAGCAGTTCTTC

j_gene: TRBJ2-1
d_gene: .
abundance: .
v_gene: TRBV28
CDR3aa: CASKSSGGIGYNEQFF
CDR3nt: TGTGCCAGCAAATCGAGTGGCGGGATCGGCTACAATGAGCAGTTCTTC

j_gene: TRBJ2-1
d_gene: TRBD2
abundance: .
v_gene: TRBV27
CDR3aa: CASSSLLAGFNEQFF
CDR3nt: TGTGCCAGCAGCAGCCTGCTAGCGGGATTTAATGAGCAGTTCTTC

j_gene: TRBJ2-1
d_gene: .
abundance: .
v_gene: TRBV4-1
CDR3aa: CASSQTDWEQFF
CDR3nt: TGCGCCAGCAGCCAGACCGACTGGGAGCAGTTCTTC

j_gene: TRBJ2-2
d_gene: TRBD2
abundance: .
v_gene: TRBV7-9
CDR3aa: CASSRTSGNTGELFF
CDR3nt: TGTGCCAGCAGCAGGACTAGCGGGAACACCGGGGAGCTGTTTTTT

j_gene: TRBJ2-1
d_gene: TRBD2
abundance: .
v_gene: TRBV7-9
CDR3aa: CASSIGTINEQFF
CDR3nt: TGTGCCAGCAGCATAGGGACTATTAATGAGCAGTTCTTC

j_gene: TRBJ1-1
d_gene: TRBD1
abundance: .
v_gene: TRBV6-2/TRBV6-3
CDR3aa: CASSYPGQGSEAFF
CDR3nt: TGTGCCAGCAGTTACCCGGGACAGGGATCTGAAGCTTTCTTT

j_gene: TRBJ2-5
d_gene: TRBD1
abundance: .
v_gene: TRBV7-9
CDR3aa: CASSSPGGETQYF
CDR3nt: TGTGCCAGCAGCTCGCCAGGGGGAGAGACCCAGTACTTC

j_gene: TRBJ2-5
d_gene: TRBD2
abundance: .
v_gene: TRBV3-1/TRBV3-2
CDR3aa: CASSQVFGGKEEETQYF
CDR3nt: TGTGCCAGCAGCCAAGTCTTCGGGGGGAAGGAGGAAGAGACCCAGTACTTC

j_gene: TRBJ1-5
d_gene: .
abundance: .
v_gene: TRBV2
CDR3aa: CASSGSGLNQPQHF
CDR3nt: TGTGCCAGCAGTGGCTCGGGGCTTAATCAGCCCCAGCATTTT

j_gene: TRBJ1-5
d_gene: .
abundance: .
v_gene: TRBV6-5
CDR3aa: CASSYSPYSNQPQHF
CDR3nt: TGTGCCAGCAGTTACTCCCCTTATAGCAATCAGCCCCAGCATTTT

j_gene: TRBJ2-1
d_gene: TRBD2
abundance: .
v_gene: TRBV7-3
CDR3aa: CASSAGTSGGRDEQFF
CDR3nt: TGTGCCAGCAGCGCCGGGACTAGCGGGGGGCGGGATGAGCAGTTCTTC

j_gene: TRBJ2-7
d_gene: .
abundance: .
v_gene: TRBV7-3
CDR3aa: CASSCHMGVYSYEQYF
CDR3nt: TGTGCCAGCAGCTGCCACATGGGGGTGTACTCCTACGAGCAGTACTTC

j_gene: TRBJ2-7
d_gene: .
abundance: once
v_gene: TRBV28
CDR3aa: CASSLRLTRDIRGEQYF
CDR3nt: TGTGCCAGCAGTTTACGACTAACCCGGGACATTAGAGGAGAGCAGTACTTC

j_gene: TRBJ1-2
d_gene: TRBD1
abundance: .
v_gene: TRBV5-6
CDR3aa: CASSLGTGSGYTF
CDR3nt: TGTGCCAGCAGCTTGGGGACAGGGTCTGGCTACACCTTC

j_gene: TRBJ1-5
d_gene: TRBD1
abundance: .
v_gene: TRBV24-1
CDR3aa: CAPGDRGGDQPQHF
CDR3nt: TGTGCCCCGGGGGACAGGGGGGGGGATCAGCCCCAGCATTTT